The 14 T cell receptor beta chains given below trace back to one sample, sequenced in a study of T cell responses to AZD1222 COVID-19 vaccine. Sequencing was performed with immunoSEQ multiplex PCR; in TCRdb, only in-frame clones are kept and a portion is missing. The sample has some 190,000 clones, approximately 86% seen once. The material was peripheral blood, obtained on day 0 of AZD1222 vaccination. These receptor sequences come from an adult in good health.

This chain uses TRBV10-3 with TRBJ1-2, with D unclear. The length of the CDR3 is 13 residues. Germline CDR1 ENHRY, CDR2 SYGVKD. The germline V and J ends were trimmed by 0 bases and 6 bases, with 8 bases remaining between them. The CDR3 sequence: CAISESTADGYTF. The CDR3 DNA reads as TGTGCCATCAGTGAGTCGACGGCGGATGGCTACACCTTC.

This clone was detected a few times. This chain uses TRBV6-2 or TRBV6-3 with TRBJ2-1, with TRBD2 identical over 8 bases. The CDR3 sequence is 16 residues long. Trimming at V came to 5 bases and at J to 0 bases, leaving 6 bases not matched to a gene. Germline CDR1 reads MNHEY; CDR2 reads SVGEGT. CDR3 sequence reads: CASSRRSGGSYNEQFF. In DNA, the CDR3 is TGTGCCAGCAGTCGCCGGAGCGGGGGCTCCTACAATGAGCAGTTCTTC.

This clone was seen just once. CDR3 DNA: TGTGCCAGCAGCCTTGGACTAGCGGGTATGCAAGAGACCCAGTACTTC. It specifies CASSLGLAGMQETQYF. The rearrangement links TRBV3-1 (or the pseudogene TRBV3-2) to TRBJ2-5; 11 bases are a match to TRBD2. The CDR3 has 16 amino acids. V gave up 4 bases and J gave up 2 bases; unmatched junction bases: 6. Germline lookup yields CDR1 LGHDT and CDR2 YNNKEL (reference sequence).

The chain joins TRBV18 to TRBJ2-7; weak D call: TRBD1 (6 bases). CDR3 length: 14 residues. V lost 3 bases, J lost 0 bases, and 9 bases lay in between. Germline V gene sequence: CDR1 KGHSH, CDR2 LQKENI. CDR3 in amino acids: CASSPRGASYEQYF. In DNA, the CDR3 is TGTGCCAGCTCACCCAGGGGAGCCTCCTACGAGCAGTACTTC.

The rearrangement joins TRBV3-1 (or the pseudogene TRBV3-2) to TRBJ1-1; the match to TRBD1 covers 10 bases. The CDR3 runs to 16 residues. Germline values: CDR1 LGHDT, CDR2 YNNKEL (reference sequence). V was pared by 3 bases and J by 0 bases, with 4 bases of the junction left unmatched. The CDR3 loop reads CASSQRDRGLNTEAFF. The CDR3 nucleotides are TGTGCCAGCAGCCAGAGGGACAGGGGACTGAACACTGAAGCTTTCTTT.

The V and J genes are TRBV3-1 (or the pseudogene TRBV3-2) and TRBJ1-1; maybe TRBD1 (6 bases). The germline V gene encodes CDR1 LGHDT and CDR2 YNNKEL (reference sequence). Trimming removed 4 bases from V and 3 bases from J, with 12 bases in between. The CDR3 has 14 amino acids. CDR3 nucleotides: TGTGCCAGCAGCCCACAGGGCCCTCACACTGAAGCTTTCTTT. As protein: CASSPQGPHTEAFF.

V usage is TRBV10-2 and J usage is TRBJ1-5; no definite D call. The CDR3 spans 16 residues. V lost 1 base and J lost 3, with 13 bases in between. CDR1 WSHSY and CDR2 SAAADI come from the germline V gene. Here the CDR3 DNA reads TGCGCCAGCAGTGAGTTCCGGACTCAAGCCAATCAGCCCCAGCATTTT. It translates to CASSEFRTQANQPQHF.

The chain is built from TRBV10-2 and TRBJ2-5; no firm D call. This CDR3 is 11 amino acids long. In germline, CDR1 is WSHSY, CDR2 SAAADI. V was cut by 2 bases and J by 3 bases, with 1 base left in between. The CDR3 protein is CASSEEETQYF. For the CDR3, the DNA is TGCGCCAGCAGTGAGGAAGAGACCCAGTACTTC.

The J gene is TRBJ1-2, the V gene TRBV27; 10 nucleotides align to TRBD1. Trimming cost V 3 bases and J 4 bases; bases outside gene matches: 2. Germline CDR1 MNHEY, CDR2 SMNVEV (reference sequence). The CDR3 loop spans 14 amino acids. The CDR3 sequence is CASSLTGGIYGYTF. In DNA form, the CDR3 reads TGTGCCAGCAGTTTGACAGGGGGCATCTATGGCTACACCTTC.

The rearrangement joins TRBV12-5 to TRBJ1-1; unclear D gene. The ends were cut back, 3 bases at V and 10 bases at J, with 12 bases in the middle. The length of the CDR3 is 12 residues. Looked up from germline, CDR1 is LGHNT and CDR2 is FRNRAP. Here the CDR3 reads CASGLPTRGAFF. In nucleotides, the CDR3 is TGTGCTAGTGGTTTACCGACCCGGGGAGCTTTCTTT.

J is TRBJ2-2 and V is TRBV11-2; maybe TRBD2 (6 bases). CDR1 is SGHAT and CDR2 is FQNNGV in the germline V gene. The CDR3 is made up of 16 amino acids. The V gene lost 5 bases and the J gene lost 5 bases, with 18 bases spanning the gap. Written as DNA, the CDR3 is TGTGCCAGCAGCGCCTCGGAGGGCGCTGGTACCGGGGAGCTGTTTTTT. Its protein product is CASSASEGAGTGELFF.

The genes are TRBV28 and TRBJ1-2; 7 bases are shared with TRBD1. The CDR3 totals 12 residues. The trim removed 3 bases at V and 8 bases at J, leaving 3 bases unmatched. Germline assignment: CDR1 MDHEN and CDR2 SYDVKM. The CDR3 nucleotides read TGTGCCAGCAGTTTTAGGGGGCGAGGCTACACCTTC. Its protein is CASSFRGRGYTF.

This sequence joins TRBV28 and TRBJ1-6; D not certain. The CDR3 length is 15 residues. Trimming cost V 2 bases and J 7 bases, with 12 bases left between them. Germline V CDR1 and CDR2: MDHEN, SYDVKM. The CDR3 protein is CASSLILGPNSPLHF. The CDR3 DNA reads TGTGCCAGCAGTTTAATACTGGGCCCCAATTCACCCCTCCACTTT.

The CDR3 spells CASSSTWDRGIRVYTF. The CDR3 DNA sequence: TGTGCCAGCAGTTCAACCTGGGACAGGGGGATTAGGGTATACACCTTC. The J gene is TRBJ1-2, the V gene TRBV27; 11 bases agree with TRBD1. V lost 4 bases to trimming and J lost 11 bases; unmatched junction nucleotides: 15. The V gene's germline CDR1 is MNHEY and CDR2 SMNVEV (reference sequence). The CDR3 consists of 16 residues.